The 20 T cell receptor beta chains listed next were all sequenced from one sample in a study of T cell changes during pregnancy in multiple sclerosis. Produced via immunoSEQ multiplex PCR; TCRdb's table is partial and in-frame only. The table has about 39,000 clones, 90% to 95% seen once. The sample here was peripheral blood, taken in the third trimester of pregnancy. Every receptor here comes from a female donor with multiple sclerosis, enrolled in a pregnancy study.

The rearrangement uses TRBV21-1 and TRBJ1-3; the D call of TRBD1 is as the table states it, not checked on the DNA. TRBV21-1 is shown as a pseudogene. This CDR3 is 14 amino acids long. CDR3 loop: CASNHRGNENTIYF. DNA of the CDR3: TGTGCCAGCAACCACAGGGGTAACGAAAACACCATATATTTT.

The V and J genes are TRBV4-1 and TRBJ2-1, with 11 bases fitting TRBD2. Per germline, CDR1 MGHRA and CDR2 YSYEKL. J gave up 4 bases and V 2 bases, and 4 bases lay outside the gene matches. The CDR3 is 16 amino acids. Here the CDR3 DNA reads TGCGCCAGCAGCCAAATGGGACTAGCGGATTACAATGAGCAGTTCTTC. Translated, it gives CASSQMGLADYNEQFF.

The chain recombines TRBV7-9 with TRBJ2-3, with D unresolved. With 5 bases removed from V and 3 bases from J, the gap between germline ends came to 6 bases. The CDR3 spans 12 residues. Looked up from germline, CDR1 is SEHNR and CDR2 is FQNEAQ (reference sequence). DNA for the CDR3: TGTGCCAGCAGCCTTATAACAGATACGCAGTATTTT. Its translation is CASSLITDTQYF.

This clone was found once. The CDR3 sequence: CASSPSSGGTQETQYF. CDR3 nucleotide sequence: TGTGCCAGCTCACCTTCTAGCGGGGGGACCCAAGAGACCCAGTACTTC. The chain links TRBV18 to TRBJ2-5, with 11 bases lining up with TRBD2. Germline V CDR1 and CDR2: KGHSH, LQKENI. Germline trimming cut 3 bases from V and 1 base from J; bases unmatched to any gene: 4. The CDR3 is 16 residues long.

V gene TRBV1 combines with J gene TRBJ1-2; no check of the table's D call, TRBD1, against the DNA was made. TRBV1 is a recognized pseudogene. The CDR3 has 14 residues. This CDR3 reads CTSSQDFHPMGYTF. CDR3 sequence (DNA): TGCACCAGCAGCCAAGATTTTCATCCCATGGGCTACACCTTC.

V gene TRBV11-3 combines with J gene TRBJ2-5; 9 nucleotides line up with TRBD1. The CDR3 has 14 residues. Germline CDR1 reads SGHNT; CDR2 reads YENEEA. V shed 1 base and J 5 bases; nucleotides not matched to a gene: 2. CDR3 loop: CASSLGQGDETQYF. The CDR3 bases are TGTGCCAGCAGCTTAGGACAGGGGGACGAGACCCAGTACTTC. The full variable domain, with the rest looked up from reference TRBV11-3 and TRBJ2-5, is EAGVVQSPRYKIIEKKQPVAFWCNPISGHNTLYWYLQNLGQGPELLIRYENEEAVDDSQLPKDRFSAERLKGVDSTLKIQPAELGDSAVYLCASSLGQGDETQYFGPGTRLLVL.

The V call is TRBV4-3, the J call TRBJ1-6; D gene uncertain. V was trimmed by 4 bases and J by 5 bases, leaving 15 bases between them. CDR1 and CDR2 (germline): LGHNA, YSLEER. The CDR3 contains 16 residues. The CDR3 reads CASSPTPAAHNSPLHF. The CDR3 DNA reads TGCGCCAGCAGCCCCACCCCGGCGGCTCATAATTCACCCCTCCACTTT.

The chain recombines TRBV5-4 with TRBJ1-4; 7 nucleotides line up with TRBD1. CDR3 length equals 15 residues. J gave up 8 bases and V 3 bases, and 10 bases lay outside the gene matches. The germline CDR1 and CDR2 sequences are SGHNT and YYREEE (reference sequence). For the CDR3, the DNA is TGTGCCAGCAGCTCCCGGACAGGCAAGGGGGAAAAACTGTTTTTT. Protein sequence: CASSSRTGKGEKLFF.

This chain uses TRBV28 with TRBJ1-1, with TRBD1 matching over 8 bases. The CDR3 contains 16 residues. V shed 6 bases and J 3 bases; nucleotides not matched to a gene: 12. The germline V gene has CDR1 MDHEN and CDR2 SYDVKM. The DNA for the CDR3 is TGTGCCAGCAGACCGATGACAGGGGTGCTCCACACTGAAGCTTTCTTT. Encoded protein: CASRPMTGVLHTEAFF.

The chain joins TRBV7-9 to TRBJ2-6, with TRBD1 as a possible D gene (6 bases). Trimming removed 5 bases from V and 0 bases from J, with 8 bases in between. The CDR3 runs 15 residues. The germline V gene has CDR1 SEHNR and CDR2 FQNEAQ (reference sequence). CDR3 sequence (DNA): TGTGCCAGCAGCCGGACAGACTCTGGGGCCAACGTCCTGACTTTC. Amino acid sequence: CASSRTDSGANVLTF.

This rearrangement joins TRBV2 to TRBJ2-1, with a tentative D call TRBD2 (6 bases). Per the germline V gene, CDR1 is SNHLY and CDR2 is FYNNEI. Trimming cost V 5 bases and J 0 bases, with 11 bases left between them. The CDR3 length is 15 residues. The DNA for the CDR3 is TGTGCCAGCAGTCTGCTAGCGACCTCCTACAATGAGCAGTTCTTC. Translated, it gives CASSLLATSYNEQFF. The variable domain in full, completed from reference TRBV2 and TRBJ2-1, reads EPEVTQTPSHQVTQMGQEVILRCVPISNHLYFYWYRQILGQKVEFLVSFYNNEISEKSEIFDDQFSVERPDGSNFTLKIRSTKLEDSAMYFCASSLLATSYNEQFFGPGTRLTVL.

The V gene is TRBV6-5, the J gene TRBJ2-2; 9 bases match TRBD2. V was pared by 4 bases and J by 2 bases, with 5 bases of the junction left unmatched. The CDR3 spans 16 residues. The V gene's germline CDR1 is MNHEY and CDR2 SVGAGI. The CDR3 loop is CASSSRLAVNTGELFF. The CDR3 DNA reads as TGTGCCAGCAGTTCTAGACTAGCGGTAAACACCGGGGAGCTGTTTTTT.

V and J are TRBV5-6 and TRBJ2-1, with D possibly being TRBD2 (6 bases). This CDR3 contains 15 residues. Trimming removed 0 bases at V and 10 bases at J, with 17 bases between. Looked up from germline, CDR1 is SGHDT and CDR2 is YYEEEE. Here the CDR3 DNA reads TGTGCCAGCAGCTTGGGAACGGGAGTAGGGCGCGAGCAGTTCTTC. Protein sequence: CASSLGTGVGREQFF.

The chain combines TRBV18 with TRBJ1-5, with D maybe TRBD1 (6 bases). Germline V gives CDR1 KGHSH, CDR2 LQKENI. The CDR3 sequence is 14 residues long. Trimming stripped 5 bases from V and 6 bases from J, with 14 bases between. The CDR3: CASSTTGLTQPQHF. CDR3 sequence (DNA): TGTGCCAGCTCAACCACAGGGTTAACTCAGCCCCAGCATTTT.

In regard to this clone: The sample contains more than one DNA sequence encoding this CDR3. V and J are TRBV6-1 and TRBJ1-6, with D possibly being TRBD1 (6 bases). The ends were cut back, 6 bases at V and 0 bases at J, with 9 bases in the middle. Germline values: CDR1 MNHNS, CDR2 SASEGT. This CDR3 has 15 amino acids. CDR3 nucleotide sequence: TGTGCCAGCAGGGACAGAAGCTCCTATAATTCACCCCTCCACTTT. This gives the protein CASRDRSSYNSPLHF.

V gene TRBV19 combines with J gene TRBJ1-3; D unresolved. Trimming stripped 5 bases from V and 3 bases from J, with 17 bases between. Germline V gene data show CDR1 as LNHDA and CDR2 as SQIVND (reference sequence). The CDR3 totals 16 residues. The CDR3 DNA reads as TGTGCCAGTAGTCCTCCTGGACCGGGAAGTGGAAACACCATATATTTT. Amino acid sequence: CASSPPGPGSGNTIYF.

V and J are TRBV10-3 and TRBJ2-1; the match to TRBD2 covers 15 bases. The germline V gene encodes CDR1 ENHRY and CDR2 SYGVKD. This CDR3 comprises 18 residues. V was pared by 7 bases and J by 3 bases, with 10 bases of the junction left unmatched. CDR3 DNA: TGTGCCATCACCAATGGGGGACTAGCGGGGGGATTCTACAATGAGCAGTTCTTC. Amino acid sequence: CAITNGGLAGGFYNEQFF.

This chain connects TRBV29-1 to TRBJ2-1; 9 bases align to TRBD2. The ends lost 4 bases at V and 6 bases at J; junction bases unmatched: 13. The germline V gene encodes CDR1 SQVTM and CDR2 ANQGSEA. The CDR3 is 16 residues long. CDR3 in DNA: TGCAGCGTTGGCACTGATCGGCTAGCGGGAAGCAATGAGCAGTTCTTC. It translates to CSVGTDRLAGSNEQFF.

This rearrangement joins TRBV18 to TRBJ2-1; 9 bases are a match to TRBD1. The CDR3 spans 14 residues. Per the germline V gene, CDR1 is KGHSH and CDR2 is LQKENI. The V segment lost 5 bases and the J segment 6 bases; nucleotides outside the gene matches: 5. CDR3 sequence reads: CASSGDRASNEQFF. The CDR3 nucleotides are TGTGCCAGCTCAGGGGACAGGGCATCCAATGAGCAGTTCTTC.

The count of this clone is one. The genes are TRBV28 and TRBJ2-1; TRBD2 aligns across 8 bases. V trimming: 7 bases; J trimming: 1 base; junction bases outside the gene matches: 3. Germline values: CDR1 MDHEN, CDR2 SYDVKM. CDR3 length: 14 amino acids. This chain's CDR3 is CASIVAGSYNEQFF. CDR3 DNA sequence: TGTGCCAGCATCGTAGCGGGATCCTACAATGAGCAGTTCTTC.